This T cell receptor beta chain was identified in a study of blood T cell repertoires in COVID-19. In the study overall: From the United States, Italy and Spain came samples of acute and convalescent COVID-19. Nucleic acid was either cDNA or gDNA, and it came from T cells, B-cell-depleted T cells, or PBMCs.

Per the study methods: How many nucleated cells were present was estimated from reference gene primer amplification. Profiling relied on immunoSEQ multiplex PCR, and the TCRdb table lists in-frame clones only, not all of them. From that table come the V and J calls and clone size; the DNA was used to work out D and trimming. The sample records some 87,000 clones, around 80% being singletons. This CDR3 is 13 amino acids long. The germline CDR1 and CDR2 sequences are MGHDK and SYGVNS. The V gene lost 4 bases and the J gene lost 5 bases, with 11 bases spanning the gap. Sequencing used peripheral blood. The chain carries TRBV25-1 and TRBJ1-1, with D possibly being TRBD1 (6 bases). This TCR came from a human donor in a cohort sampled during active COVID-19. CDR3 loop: CASSVSGETEAFF. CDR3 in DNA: TGTGCCAGCAGTGTTTCAGGGGAAACTGAAGCTTTCTTT.